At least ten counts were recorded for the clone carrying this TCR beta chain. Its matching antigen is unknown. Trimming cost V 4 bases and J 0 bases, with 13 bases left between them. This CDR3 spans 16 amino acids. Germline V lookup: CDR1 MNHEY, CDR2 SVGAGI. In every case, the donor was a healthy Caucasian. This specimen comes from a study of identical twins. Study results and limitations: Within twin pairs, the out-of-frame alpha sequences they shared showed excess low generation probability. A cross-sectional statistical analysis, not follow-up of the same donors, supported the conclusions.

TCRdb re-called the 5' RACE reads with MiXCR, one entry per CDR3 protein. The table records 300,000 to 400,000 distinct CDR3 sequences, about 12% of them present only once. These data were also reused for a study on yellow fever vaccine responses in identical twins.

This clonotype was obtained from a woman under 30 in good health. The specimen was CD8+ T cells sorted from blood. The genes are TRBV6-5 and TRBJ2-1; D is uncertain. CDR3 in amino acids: CASSSPVVSSYNEQFF. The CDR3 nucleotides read TGTGCCAGCAGTTCCCCGGTCGTAAGCTCCTACAATGAGCAGTTCTTC.